Listed below are T cell receptor beta chains from one sample, sequenced in a study of shared clonotypes between healthy human individuals. The method was immunoSEQ multiplex PCR; TCRdb's version includes in-frame clones alone and lacks a portion of them. The sample records about 2.1 million clones, under 95% being singletons. Sequenced input: naive CD8+ T cells from PBMCs. These receptors were taken from a man aged 18 to 30 in good health. Some clones in this sample may be carry-over from other donors' samples. The CDR3 runs from the conserved cysteine through the conserved F or W. A D gene is named only where the DNA matches it firmly. Size values are once, few and many counts, or a class for expanded clones, and some rows have none.

.	TRBJ1-1	TRBV28	.	TGTGCCAGCAGTTTGGGGAGGACAGAGAACACTGAAGCTTTCTTT	CASSLGRTENTEAFF
.	TRBJ2-7	TRBV28	.	TGTGCCAGCAGTCTACAGGGAAACTCCTACGAGCAGTACTTC	CASSLQGNSYEQYF
.	TRBJ2-3	TRBV7-6	.	TGTGCCAGCAGCCAAGGCCTTCGCACAGATACGCAGTATTTT	CASSQGLRTDTQYF
once	TRBJ2-1	TRBV11-2	.	TGTGCCAGCAGCCCCCGAAGTCTACCGGGCAAGGGTTACAATGAGCAGTTCTTC	CASSPRSLPGKGYNEQFF
.	TRBJ2-7	TRBV9	TRBD2	TGTGCCAGCAGCCCAAGTGGGGGGAGGGCCCCCTACGAGCAGTACTTC	CASSPSGGRAPYEQYF
.	TRBJ1-2	TRBV28	TRBD1	TGTGCCAGCAGTTCTACCCCGACAGGGAACTATGGCTACACCTTC	CASSSTPTGNYGYTF
.	TRBJ2-1	TRBV4-1	.	TGCGCCAGCAGCCAACGGGGAAACTCCTACAATGAGCAGTTCTTC	CASSQRGNSYNEQFF
once	TRBJ2-3	TRBV27	TRBD2	TGTGCCAGCAGTTCGTATAGCGGGAGTCGGGATACGCAGTATTTT	CASSSYSGSRDTQYF
.	TRBJ2-7	TRBV28	TRBD2	TGTGCCAGCAGTTTTTCCCTAGCGGGAGTCCAGCAGTACTTC	CASSFSLAGVQQYF
.	TRBJ2-1	TRBV19	.	TGTGCCAGTAGAGGGGGTTACACGGCGAGGGTAGATGAGCAGTTCTTC	CASRGGYTARVDEQFF
.	TRBJ2-3	TRBV7-8	.	TGTGCCAGCAGCTTAACATCCGTCTACGAAGATACGCAGTATTTT	CASSLTSVYEDTQYF